These T cell receptor beta chains were read from a single sample in a study of T-cell memory formation after mild COVID-19. TCRdb analysed the 5' RACE reads with MiXCR anew, one entry per CDR3 protein. The sample includes about 110,000 distinct CDR3 sequences, 18% of them seen just once. The sequencing input was PBMCs or a T cell subset sorted from them (not recorded which). These receptors came from a man aged 18 to 30 who had mild COVID-19 (a few samples of this study predate the infection). Cell type and time point are not known. Each CDR3 is given with its conserved first and last residue. Each record gives: clone size, J gene, V gene, CDR3 protein. Clone size is stated in some rows and not others, as once, few, many or a class when expanded.

clone_size: NA; j_call: TRBJ1-1; v_call: TRBV4-1; cdr3_aa: CASSQVGRRGVTEAFF
clone_size: NA; j_call: TRBJ2-5; v_call: TRBV15; cdr3_aa: CATSRTGGAGETQYF
clone_size: few; j_call: TRBJ2-1; v_call: TRBV12-3/TRBV12-4; cdr3_aa: CASSLAGGPVEQFF
clone_size: NA; j_call: TRBJ2-3; v_call: TRBV6-2/TRBV6-3; cdr3_aa: CASSYSGQGAADTQYF
clone_size: NA; j_call: TRBJ1-1; v_call: TRBV6-5; cdr3_aa: CASSRQGHFDTEAFF
clone_size: NA; j_call: TRBJ1-3; v_call: TRBV20-1; cdr3_aa: CSASRDSSGNTIYF
clone_size: few; j_call: TRBJ2-3; v_call: TRBV20-1; cdr3_aa: CSARSRLGGDTQYF
clone_size: many; j_call: TRBJ2-7; v_call: TRBV5-1; cdr3_aa: CASSPPGDEQYF
clone_size: NA; j_call: TRBJ1-2; v_call: TRBV12-3/TRBV12-4; cdr3_aa: CASSRQDYGYTF
clone_size: NA; j_call: TRBJ2-3; v_call: TRBV5-1; cdr3_aa: CASTVPSEDTQYF
clone_size: NA; j_call: TRBJ2-1; v_call: TRBV7-2; cdr3_aa: CASSLAGGRAGASYNEQFF
clone_size: few; j_call: TRBJ2-2; v_call: TRBV19; cdr3_aa: CASSIVEFRSNTGELFF
clone_size: NA; j_call: TRBJ2-2; v_call: TRBV29-1; cdr3_aa: CSVKGGASNTGELFF
clone_size: NA; j_call: TRBJ2-3; v_call: TRBV5-1; cdr3_aa: CASSLGTTTDTQYF
clone_size: few; j_call: TRBJ2-7; v_call: TRBV27; cdr3_aa: CASSWDRGLEQYF
clone_size: medium-sized; j_call: TRBJ2-2; v_call: TRBV7-9; cdr3_aa: CASSTFDAGELFF
clone_size: few; j_call: TRBJ2-3; v_call: TRBV12-3/TRBV12-4; cdr3_aa: CASSLAVSSTDTQYF
clone_size: few; j_call: TRBJ1-5; v_call: TRBV6-5; cdr3_aa: CASSYDYPGGRSQPQHF
clone_size: few; j_call: TRBJ2-2; v_call: TRBV9; cdr3_aa: CASSRLGATGELFF
clone_size: NA; j_call: TRBJ1-5; v_call: TRBV7-2; cdr3_aa: CASSFAWGPMQPQHF
clone_size: many; j_call: TRBJ2-1; v_call: TRBV7-2; cdr3_aa: CASRFGGANEQFF
clone_size: few; j_call: TRBJ1-3; v_call: TRBV2; cdr3_aa: CAGGQGASSGNTIYF
clone_size: NA; j_call: TRBJ2-5; v_call: TRBV2; cdr3_aa: CASIPKRGSLETQYF
clone_size: many; j_call: TRBJ2-7; v_call: TRBV5-1; cdr3_aa: CASSFGQGDEQYF
clone_size: once; j_call: TRBJ2-2; v_call: TRBV3-1; cdr3_aa: CASSQVGTYTGELFF
clone_size: NA; j_call: TRBJ2-7; v_call: TRBV7-2; cdr3_aa: CASSLNSGYEQYF
clone_size: few; j_call: TRBJ2-3; v_call: TRBV12-3/TRBV12-4; cdr3_aa: CASSTPTPPDTQYF
clone_size: NA; j_call: TRBJ2-1; v_call: TRBV20-1; cdr3_aa: CSARDPGTGGNEQFF